The T cell receptor beta chain described here comes from a study of cytomegalovirus exposure and HLA in healthy donors. PCR used 60 Vbeta primers and 13 Jbeta primers. Measured with immunoSEQ multiplex PCR; TCRdb has only the in-frame clones, and not every one. The repertoire holds 95,000 to 150,000 clones, roughly 76% seen once, with 2.1% in the top ten. Points from the study as a whole: A missense variant in DCLRE1C was later tied to TCR beta V- and J-gene trimming. Association of around 17,000 TCR beta sequences with HLA alleles was found at 0.05 false discovery rate in a later analysis. Earlier findings revealed that most TCR beta V segments proved productive either about 87% or about 30% of the time.

Comment on this clone: Its antigen remains unidentified.

Between the trimmed V and J ends, which lost 10 bases and 2 bases, there was a span of 9 bases. The germline gives CDR1 SNHLY, CDR2 FYNNEI. This CDR3 is 13 amino acids long. This receptor was identified in a young man in good health and CMV-seronegative. The sequenced material came from PBMCs. V gene TRBV2 combines with J gene TRBJ2-6; D possibly corresponds to TRBD1 (6 bases). DNA of the CDR3: TGTGCCATCCGGGACACTGGGGCCAACGTCCTGACTTTC. Protein product: CAIRDTGANVLTF.